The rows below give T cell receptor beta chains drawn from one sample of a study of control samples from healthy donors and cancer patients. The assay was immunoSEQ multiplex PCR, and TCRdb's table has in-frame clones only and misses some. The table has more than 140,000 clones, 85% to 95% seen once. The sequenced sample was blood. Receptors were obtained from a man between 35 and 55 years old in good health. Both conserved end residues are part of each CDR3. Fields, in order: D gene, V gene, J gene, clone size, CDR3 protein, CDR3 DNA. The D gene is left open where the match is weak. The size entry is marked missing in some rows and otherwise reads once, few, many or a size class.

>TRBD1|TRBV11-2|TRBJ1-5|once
CASSLMGQGSGQPQHF
TGTGCCAGCAGCTTAATGGGACAGGGGTCCGGTCAGCCCCAGCATTTT
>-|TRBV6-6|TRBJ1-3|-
CASSPQVRTELMNTIYF
TGTGCCAGCAGTCCGCAAGTAAGGACCGAGTTAATGAACACCATATATTTT
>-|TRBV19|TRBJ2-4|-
CASSGSRDGAKNIQYF
TGTGCCAGTAGCGGGTCCAGGGATGGAGCCAAAAACATTCAGTACTTC
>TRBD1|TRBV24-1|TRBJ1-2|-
CATSYGQGNYGYTF
TGTGCCACCAGTTACGGACAGGGGAACTATGGCTACACCTTC
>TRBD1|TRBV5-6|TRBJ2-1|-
CASSWTQGAEQFF
TGTGCCAGCAGCTGGACACAGGGGGCTGAGCAGTTCTTC
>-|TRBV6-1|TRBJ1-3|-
CASSESVPGNTIYF
TGTGCCAGCAGTGAATCGGTTCCTGGAAACACCATATATTTT
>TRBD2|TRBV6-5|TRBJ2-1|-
CASSHGLATYNEQFF
TGTGCCAGCAGCCACGGACTAGCGACGTACAATGAGCAGTTCTTC
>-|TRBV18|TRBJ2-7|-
CASSPFQGSYEQYF
TGTGCCAGCTCACCATTTCAGGGTTCCTACGAGCAGTACTTC
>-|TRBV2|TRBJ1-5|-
CASSDRFGQPQHF
TGTGCCAGCAGTGACAGGTTCGGTCAGCCCCAGCATTTT
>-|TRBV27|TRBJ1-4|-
CASSANPRGRKLFF
TGTGCCAGCAGTGCTAACCCCCGGGGAAGAAAACTGTTTTTT
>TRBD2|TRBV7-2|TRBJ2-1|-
CASRSQLAGPIFF
TGTGCCAGCAGGTCCCAACTAGCGGGTCCCATATTCTTC
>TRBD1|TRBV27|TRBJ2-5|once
CASSPRTGQETQYF
TGTGCCAGCAGTCCGCGGACAGGGCAAGAGACCCAGTACTTC
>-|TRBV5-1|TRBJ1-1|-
CASSYNSENTEAFF
TGCGCCAGCAGCTATAACTCGGAAAACACTGAAGCTTTCTTT
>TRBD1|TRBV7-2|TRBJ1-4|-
CASSLLRGQGTNEKLFF
TGTGCCAGCAGCTTATTGAGGGGGCAGGGAACTAATGAAAAACTGTTTTTT
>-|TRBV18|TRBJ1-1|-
CASSPPIHPRTEAFF
TGTGCCAGCTCACCACCGATACATCCGAGGACTGAAGCTTTCTTT
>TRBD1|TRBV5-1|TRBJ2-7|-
CASSLAVTGAPYEQYF
TGCGCCAGCAGCTTGGCTGTGACAGGGGCCCCCTACGAGCAGTACTTC
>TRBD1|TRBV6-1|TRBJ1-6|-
CASSERGQARPLHF
TGTGCCAGCAGTGAAAGGGGACAGGCTCGACCCCTCCACTTT
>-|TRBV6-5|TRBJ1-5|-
CASSYAQGSNQPQHF
TGTGCCAGCAGTTACGCCCAGGGGAGCAATCAGCCCCAGCATTTT
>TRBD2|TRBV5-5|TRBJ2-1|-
CASSKVAGTNYNEQFF
TGTGCCAGCAGCAAAGTAGCGGGCACAAACTACAATGAGCAGTTCTTC
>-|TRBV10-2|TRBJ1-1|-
CASTNLWGRNTEAFF
TGCGCCAGCACCAACTTGTGGGGTCGGAACACTGAAGCTTTCTTT
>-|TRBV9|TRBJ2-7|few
CASSVGGSSYEQYF
TGTGCCAGCAGCGTAGGGGGAAGCTCCTACGAGCAGTACTTC
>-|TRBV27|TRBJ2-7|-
CASRGVGSGYEQYF
TGTGCCAGCAGGGGGGTGGGGAGCGGCTACGAGCAGTACTTC
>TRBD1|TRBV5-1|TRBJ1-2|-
CASGTGGFYGYTF
TGCGCCAGCGGGACAGGGGGATTTTATGGCTACACCTTC
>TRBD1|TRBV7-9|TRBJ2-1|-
CASSTGQGLSEQFF
TGTGCCAGCAGCACCGGACAGGGTCTATCTGAGCAGTTCTTC
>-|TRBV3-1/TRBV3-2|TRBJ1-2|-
CASSQGENYGYTF
TGTGCCAGCAGCCAGGGGGAAAACTATGGCTACACCTTC
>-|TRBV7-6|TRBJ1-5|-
CASSCCNQPQHF
TGTGCCAGCAGCTGTTGCAATCAGCCCCAGCATTTT
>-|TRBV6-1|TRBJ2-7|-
CASSEVLPVPYEQYF
TGTGCCAGCAGTGAAGTTCTACCAGTCCCCTACGAGCAGTACTTC
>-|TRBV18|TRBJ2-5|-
CASSPLTQKGETQYF
TGTGCCAGCTCACCGTTAACGCAAAAGGGAGAGACCCAGTACTTC
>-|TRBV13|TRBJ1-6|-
CASSSLRDSPLHF
TGTGCCAGCAGCTCCCTAAGGGATTCACCCCTCCACTTT
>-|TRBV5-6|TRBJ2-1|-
CASSLIERDNNEQFF
TGTGCCAGCAGCTTGATCGAGCGGGACAACAATGAGCAGTTCTTC
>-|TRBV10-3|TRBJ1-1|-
CAIREGLGGTEAFF
TGTGCCATCAGGGAAGGACTGGGTGGGACTGAAGCTTTCTTT
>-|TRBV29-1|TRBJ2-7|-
CSVELSRAGPNYEQYF
TGCAGCGTTGAACTCTCCCGGGCAGGGCCAAACTACGAGCAGTACTTC
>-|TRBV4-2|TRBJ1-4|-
CASSQDRLGGRAEKLFF
TGTGCCAGCAGCCAAGATCGATTGGGAGGGCGGGCAGAAAAACTGTTTTTT
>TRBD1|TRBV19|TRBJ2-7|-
CASSTSDRGEQYF
TGTGCCAGTAGTACCTCAGACAGGGGCGAGCAGTACTTC
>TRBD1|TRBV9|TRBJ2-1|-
CASNPSGQGYNEQFF
TGTGCCAGCAACCCTTCCGGACAGGGCTACAATGAGCAGTTCTTC
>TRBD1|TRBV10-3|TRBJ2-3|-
CAISESPDRGVWDTQYF
TGTGCCATCAGTGAGTCCCCGGACAGGGGGGTCTGGGATACGCAGTATTTT
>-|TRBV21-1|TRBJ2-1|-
CASSRWERGGEQFF
TGTGCCAGCAGCAGGTGGGAACGGGGGGGTGAGCAGTTCTTC
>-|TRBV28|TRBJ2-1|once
CASSGLAAEQFF
TGTGCCAGCAGTGGACTGGCTGCGGAGCAGTTCTTC
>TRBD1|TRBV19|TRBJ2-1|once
CASSAWAPGGNEQFF
TGTGCCAGTAGTGCCTGGGCCCCAGGGGGCAATGAGCAGTTCTTC
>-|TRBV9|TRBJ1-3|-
CASSVEPDYTIYF
TGTGCCAGCAGCGTAGAGCCGGACTACACCATATATTTT
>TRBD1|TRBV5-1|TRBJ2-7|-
CASSSGTGKAEQYF
TGCGCCAGCAGCTCCGGGACAGGGAAGGCCGAGCAGTACTTC
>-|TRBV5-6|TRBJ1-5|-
CASSLFKRQNQPQHF
TGTGCCAGCAGCTTGTTTAAGAGACAGAATCAGCCCCAGCATTTT
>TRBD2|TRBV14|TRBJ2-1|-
CASSQTWETSGRASNEQFF
TGTGCCAGCAGCCAAACATGGGAGACTAGCGGGAGGGCGAGCAATGAGCAGTTCTTC
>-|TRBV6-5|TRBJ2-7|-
CASSAQDPYEQYF
TGTGCCAGCAGCGCACAGGATCCCTACGAGCAGTACTTC
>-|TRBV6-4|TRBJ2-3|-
CASSDTVTSTDTQYF
TGTGCCAGCAGTGATACAGTAACTAGCACAGATACGCAGTATTTT
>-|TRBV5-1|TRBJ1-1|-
CASSVTAQGENTEAFF
TGCGCCAGCAGCGTCACTGCACAGGGCGAGAACACTGAAGCTTTCTTT
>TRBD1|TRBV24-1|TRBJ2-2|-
CATSLVDFGGQGNTGELFF
TGTGCCACCAGTCTCGTGGATTTTGGGGGACAGGGCAACACCGGGGAGCTGTTTTTT
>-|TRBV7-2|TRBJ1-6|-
CASSKLAGLVAPLHF
TGTGCCAGCAGCAAACTGGCAGGGCTCGTGGCACCCCTCCACTTT
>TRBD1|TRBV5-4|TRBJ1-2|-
CASSPGTGVDYGYTF
TGTGCCAGCAGCCCCGGGACAGGGGTGGACTATGGCTACACCTTC
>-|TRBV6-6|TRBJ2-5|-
CASSYPRVETQYF
TGTGCCAGCAGTTACCCGAGAGTGGAGACCCAGTACTTC
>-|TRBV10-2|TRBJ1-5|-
CASSPGTAYQPQHF
TGCGCCAGCAGCCCCGGGACGGCTTATCAGCCCCAGCATTTT
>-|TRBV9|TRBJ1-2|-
CASSVEGGSGAPNGYTF
TGTGCCAGCAGCGTAGAGGGAGGTTCGGGGGCCCCAAATGGCTACACCTTC
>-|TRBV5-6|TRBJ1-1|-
CASSFGTLDTEAFF
TGTGCCAGCAGCTTTGGGACATTGGATACTGAAGCTTTCTTT
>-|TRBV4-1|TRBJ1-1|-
CASSQDGIRGETEAFF
TGCGCCAGCAGCCAAGACGGGATCAGGGGTGAAACTGAAGCTTTCTTT
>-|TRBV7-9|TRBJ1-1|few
CASSLQGGNTEAFF
TGTGCCAGCAGCTTACAAGGCGGGAACACTGAAGCTTTCTTT
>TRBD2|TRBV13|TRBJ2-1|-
CASSPPGTKGEQFF
TGTGCCAGCAGCCCTCCCGGGACTAAAGGTGAGCAGTTCTTC
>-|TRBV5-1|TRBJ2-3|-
CASSPGMGLDTQYF
TGCGCCAGCAGCCCCGGGATGGGATTAGATACGCAGTATTTT
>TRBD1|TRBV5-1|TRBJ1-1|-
CASSLKRTGVWGTEAFF
TGCGCCAGCAGCCTAAAGAGGACAGGAGTATGGGGCACTGAAGCTTTCTTT
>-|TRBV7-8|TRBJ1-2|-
CASSTTYYGYTF
TGTGCCAGCAGCACTACGTACTATGGCTACACCTTC